The TCR beta chain under discussion was sequenced for a study of blood T cell repertoires in COVID-19. Clones were read by immunoSEQ multiplex PCR, and TCRdb kept only the in-frame ones, dropping some. The table shows some 190,000 clones, with 85% to 90% occurring only once. The germline CDR1 and CDR2 sequences are SQVTM and ANQGSEA. The CDR3 totals 12 residues. V was pared by 4 bases and J by 3 bases, with 9 bases between. In terms of age and location, participants ranged from roughly 18 to 100 years and lived in approximately 24 US areas. Sequencing used PBMCs or T cells enriched from blood (not recorded which). The chain employs TRBV29-1 and TRBJ1-2, with D possibly TRBD1 on 6 matching bases. The source is a woman aged 40 to 50 with acute COVID-19. The CDR3 coding sequence is TGCAGCGTTGTCCCAGGGGACTATGGCTACACCTTC. Its protein product is CSVVPGDYGYTF.